These 21 T cell receptor beta chains came from one sample sequenced in a study of blood T cells in healthy people across ages. A J-beta primer mix and a sample-barcoded 5' primer were used in a second PCR of roughly 6 to 11 cycles. One entry per CDR3 protein results from TCRdb running MiXCR on the 5' RACE reads. There are 700,000 to 900,000 distinct CDR3 sequences in the sample; roughly 25% occur only once, and around 3% lies in the top ten. These data are also associated with another study on T cells of mothers and their children.

Sequencing input: blood. Receptors were obtained from a boy younger than 18 in good health.

This rearrangement joins TRBV2 to TRBJ2-2; 8 bases align to TRBD1. Germline assignment: CDR1 SNHLY and CDR2 FYNNEI. The J segment lost 1 base and the V segment lost 4 bases, leaving 5 bases of the junction unmatched. The CDR3 loop spans 16 amino acids. The CDR3 DNA reads as TGTGCCAGCAGTGTATCAGGGGGCCTGAACACCGGGGAGCTGTTTTTT. Translating it yields CASSVSGGLNTGELFF.

This clonotype was seen ten or more times. The chain combines TRBV12-3 or TRBV12-4 with TRBJ2-2; D unclear. The CDR3 is 14 amino acids. V dropped 5 bases and J dropped 0 bases, with 7 bases sitting between them. The CDR3 reads CASSRTANTGELFF. In DNA form, the CDR3 reads TGTGCCAGCAGTAGAACAGCGAACACCGGGGAGCTGTTTTTT.

This chain uses TRBV19 with TRBJ1-2; 11 bases fit TRBD1. V shed 7 bases, J shed 3 bases, and the junction held 4 bases outside the gene matches. Per the germline V gene, CDR1 is LNHDA and CDR2 is SQIVND (reference sequence). The CDR3 extends over 14 amino acids. DNA for the CDR3: TGTGCCAGTAAGGACAGGGGGCGTCACTATGGCTACACCTTC. Protein product: CASKDRGRHYGYTF. The full variable domain, its missing parts supplied by reference TRBV19 and TRBJ1-2, is DGGITQSPKYLFRKEGQNVTLSCEQNLNHDAMYWYRQDPGQGLRLIYYSQIVNDFQKGDIAEGYSVSREKKESFPLTVTSAQKNPTAFYLCASKDRGRHYGYTFGSGTRLTVV.

The rearrangement joins TRBV27 to TRBJ2-7; TRBD2 matches 8 bases. CDR3 size: 17 residues. The germline gives CDR1 MNHEY, CDR2 SMNVEV (reference sequence). V lost 4 bases to trimming and J lost 0 bases; unmatched junction nucleotides: 11. The CDR3 region has the DNA TGTGCCAGCAGTTCGACGAGGACTAGCCGAAGCTCCTACGAGCAGTACTTC. It yields the protein CASSSTRTSRSSYEQYF.

This clonotype was observed a few times. The V call is TRBV29-1, the J call TRBJ2-7; D uncertain. The CDR3 runs 12 residues. Germline assignment: CDR1 SQVTM and CDR2 ANQGSEA. V was pared by 4 bases and J by 5 bases, with 12 bases between. Here the CDR3 DNA reads TGCAGCGTTGGACCCCCAAGTAACGAGCAGTACTTC. Residues: CSVGPPSNEQYF.

This clonotype was seen only a few times. The V gene is TRBV20-1, the J gene TRBJ2-3, with D perhaps matching TRBD2 (5 bases). V dropped 2 bases and J dropped 2 bases, with 11 bases sitting between them. The CDR3 is 14 amino acids. Germline CDR1 reads DFQATT; CDR2 reads SNEGSKA (reference sequence). Written as DNA, the CDR3 is TGCAGTGCTAGATTGGGAGCGTCCACAGATACGCAGTATTTT. Its translation: CSARLGASTDTQYF.

This clonotype has just a few counts. The V and J genes are TRBV24-1 and TRBJ2-2, with D perhaps matching TRBD1 or TRBD2 (5 bases each). This CDR3 has 15 residues. The germline V gene encodes CDR1 KGHDR and CDR2 SFDVKD. V was pared by 4 bases and J by 4 bases, with 12 bases between. The CDR3 coding sequence is TGTGCCACCAGTGACCCGGGACGGTTCACCGGGGAGCTGTTTTTT. The encoded protein is CATSDPGRFTGELFF.

The gene calls are TRBV28 and TRBJ1-5, with D hard to call. Germline V gene data show CDR1 as MDHEN and CDR2 as SYDVKM. V lost 6 bases to trimming and J lost 6 bases, with 6 bases between them. This CDR3 has 11 amino acids. Here the CDR3 reads CASRTRQPQHF. The CDR3 DNA reads as TGTGCCAGCAGGACGCGTCAGCCCCAGCATTTT.

This clonotype showed up many times. This chain links TRBV2 with TRBJ2-2, with a possible D match to TRBD1 (5 bases). The CDR3 runs 14 residues. Germline CDR1 and CDR2: SNHLY and FYNNEI. V was cut by 7 bases and J by 0 bases, with 9 bases left in between. CDR3 sequence: CASIKGANTGELFF. As DNA, the CDR3 is TGTGCCAGCATAAAAGGGGCGAACACCGGGGAGCTGTTTTTT.

A single count supports this clonotype. The chain carries TRBV9 and TRBJ2-3; 8 bases match TRBD1. The CDR3 length is 16 residues. Per the germline V gene, CDR1 is SGDLS and CDR2 is YYNGEE. V shed 3 bases and J 3 bases; nucleotides not matched to a gene: 9. Written as DNA, the CDR3 is TGTGCCAGCAGCGAGCGGACAGGGACGTTTACAGATACGCAGTATTTT. Protein product: CASSERTGTFTDTQYF.

The chain has TRBV27 and TRBJ2-5, with a weak D call TRBD1 (6 bases). V was shortened by 0 bases and J by 5 bases, with 13 bases between the two germline ends. Germline V lookup: CDR1 MNHEY, CDR2 SMNVEV (reference sequence). The CDR3 runs to 15 residues. CDR3 nucleotide sequence: TGTGCCAGCAGTTTATCGCAGGGGAGTTGGGAGACCCAGTACTTC. As protein: CASSLSQGSWETQYF.

This clonotype has just a few counts. The CDR3 DNA is TGCAGTGCTAGAGATCCGGCTGGGAACACTGAAGCTTTCTTT. As protein: CSARDPAGNTEAFF. The rearrangement links TRBV20-1 to TRBJ1-1; no definite D call. The germline V and J ends were trimmed by 0 bases and 1 base, with 9 bases remaining between them. Germline CDR1 reads DFQATT; CDR2 reads SNEGSKA (reference sequence). The CDR3 runs 14 residues.

This clonotype was seen only a few times. Sequence at one end of the junction differs from germline and may be a read error. V gene TRBV6-2 or TRBV6-3 combines with J gene TRBJ1-3, with 10 nucleotides matching TRBD1. The length of the CDR3 is 16 residues. The germline gives CDR1 MNHEY, CDR2 SVGEGT. DNA for the CDR3: TGTGCCAGCACCTGGGACAGGGGATACTCTAGAAACACCATATATTTT. Encoded protein: CASTWDRGYSRNTIYF.

This clonotype was detected a few times. V usage is TRBV10-3 and J usage is TRBJ2-5; a possible D gene is TRBD1 (6 bases). This CDR3 is built from 13 residues. CDR1 is ENHRY and CDR2 is SYGVKD in the germline V gene. Trimming removed 0 bases from V and 5 bases from J, with 7 bases in between. In nucleotides, the CDR3 is TGTGCCATCAGTGAGTCAGGGGGTGAGACCCAGTACTTC. As protein: CAISESGGETQYF.

The sample holds a few counts of this clonotype. V is TRBV5-1 and J is TRBJ2-2, with a tentative D call TRBD2 (6 bases). Trimming shortened V by 2 bases and J by 1 base, and 9 bases separated the two germline ends. The germline CDR1 and CDR2 sequences are SGHRS and YFSETQ. The CDR3 length is 15 residues. Here the CDR3 reads CASSLGTLNTGELFF. The CDR3 DNA follows: TGCGCCAGCAGCTTAGGGACTTTGAACACCGGGGAGCTGTTTTTT.

This chain links TRBV12-3 or TRBV12-4 with TRBJ1-2; D is uncertain. This CDR3 spans 12 amino acids. The ends were cut back, 0 bases at V and 6 bases at J, with 5 bases in the middle. The CDR3 bases are TGTGCCAGCAGTTTAGCAGAGGATGGCTACACCTTC. This encodes CASSLAEDGYTF.

The V call is TRBV6-6, the J call TRBJ2-1; no firm D call. Germline CDR1 and CDR2: MNHNY and SVGAGI (reference sequence). The length of the CDR3 is 13 residues. Trimming cost V 7 bases and J 4 bases, with 11 bases left between them. CDR3 bases: TGTGCCAGCATAACGGATCCTTACAATGAGCAGTTCTTC. It encodes CASITDPYNEQFF.

The CDR3 is CASSADRGGPNEQFF. The CDR3 bases are TGTGCCAGCAGCGCAGACAGGGGTGGGCCCAATGAGCAGTTCTTC. The chain recombines TRBV7-2 with TRBJ2-1; TRBD1 aligns across 8 bases. The CDR3 is 15 residues long. With V trimmed by 5 bases and J by 6 bases, 9 bases remained unmatched. The germline V gene encodes CDR1 SGHTA and CDR2 FQGNSA.

The chain carries TRBV2 and TRBJ2-4; 8 nucleotides agree with TRBD2. Germline CDR1 reads SNHLY; CDR2 reads FYNNEI. Germline trimming cut 10 bases from V and 7 bases from J; bases unmatched to any gene: 6. This CDR3 region has 12 residues. CDR3 protein: CAIRGGPNIQYF. CDR3 sequence (DNA): TGTGCCATCCGGGGGGGGCCGAACATTCAGTACTTC.

This clonotype was observed at least ten times. The chain carries TRBV10-3 and TRBJ2-2; 8 positions agree with TRBD1. Germline V gives CDR1 ENHRY, CDR2 SYGVKD. The CDR3 is 14 amino acids. V dropped 6 bases and J dropped 2; count of bases not matched to a gene: 2. The CDR3 spells CAIRDRGNTGELFF. Here the CDR3 DNA reads TGTGCCATCAGAGACAGGGGTAACACCGGGGAGCTGTTTTTT.

The rearrangement uses TRBV7-2 and TRBJ2-4; D not resolved. The germline V gene has CDR1 SGHTA and CDR2 FQGNSA. V was cut by 1 base and J by 3 bases, with 13 bases left in between. The CDR3 extends over 16 amino acids. CDR3 coding DNA: TGTGCCAGCAGCTTAGTCTTGGGGTCGGGCAAAAACATTCAGTACTTC. Translating gives CASSLVLGSGKNIQYF.